This entry lists 9 T cell receptor beta chains sequenced from one sample in a study of cytomegalovirus exposure and HLA in healthy donors. Primers for the PCR totalled 60 Vbeta and 13 Jbeta. The protocol was immunoSEQ multiplex PCR, while the TCRdb copy is restricted to in-frame clones and leaves out a portion. The sample shows some 130,000 clones, roughly three quarters of them seen only once. Source material: PBMCs. Receptors were obtained from a man in his thirties or forties in good health and CMV-seronegative.

This clone was observed a single time. V and J are TRBV28 and TRBJ2-7; D is perhaps TRBD2 (5 bases). Trimming pared 7 bases from V and 1 base from J, leaving 11 bases between. Per the germline V gene, CDR1 is MDHEN and CDR2 is SYDVKM. CDR3 length: 13 amino acids. CDR3 sequence (DNA): TGTGCCAGCATCCCGCCGGGGTCCTACGAGCAGTACTTC. Translation: CASIPPGSYEQYF. Together with reference TRBV28 and TRBJ2-7, the CDR3 gives the full variable domain: DVKVTQSSRYLVKRTGEKVFLECVQDMDHENMFWYRQDPGLGLRLIYFSYDVKMKEKGDIPEGYSVSREKKERFSLILESASTNQTSMYLCASIPPGSYEQYFGPGTRLTVT.

This clone was seen a handful of times. The chain carries TRBV5-4 and TRBJ2-7; 7 bases are a match to TRBD2. V shed 4 bases, J shed 2 bases, and the junction held 12 bases outside the gene matches. Germline loops: CDR1 SGHNT, CDR2 YYREEE (reference sequence). This CDR3 is 16 amino acids long. The CDR3 DNA reads as TGTGCCAGCAGCCCGATCCTAGCGGCTGGAACCTACGAGCAGTACTTC. It specifies CASSPILAAGTYEQYF.

CDR3 sequence (DNA): TGTGCCAGCAGCTTGGGTAGCTCGGGCACAGATACGCAGTATTTT. As protein: CASSLGSSGTDTQYF. The V and J genes are TRBV5-5 and TRBJ2-3; the D is unclear. The germline CDR1 and CDR2 sequences are SGHKS and YYEKEE (reference sequence). The CDR3 covers 15 residues. V lost 0 bases and J 1 base, leaving 9 bases between the germline ends.

The chain links TRBV5-1 to TRBJ1-1; 7 bases are shared with TRBD1. Per germline, CDR1 SGHRS and CDR2 YFSETQ. The CDR3 covers 15 residues. With 4 bases clipped from V and 4 bases from J, the junction kept 10 bases outside the gene matches. CDR3 sequence reads: CASSPGGTASTEAFF. CDR3 DNA: TGCGCCAGCAGCCCCGGCGGGACAGCGAGCACTGAAGCTTTCTTT.

This chain links TRBV10-3 with TRBJ1-2; tentative D call: TRBD1 (5 bases). The germline V gene encodes CDR1 ENHRY and CDR2 SYGVKD. V dropped 10 bases and J dropped 5 bases, with 23 bases sitting between them. CDR3 size: 15 residues. The CDR3 coding sequence is TGTGCCACCTCCCTAGTCGCAGGGCCGTTATATGGCTACACCTTC. This encodes CATSLVAGPLYGYTF.

The chain is built from TRBV2 and TRBJ2-7, with 9 bases that match TRBD1. The CDR3 loop spans 12 amino acids. Germline V CDR1 and CDR2: SNHLY, FYNNEI. Germline trimming cut 8 bases from V and 6 bases from J; bases unmatched to any gene: 5. The CDR3 here is CASGGQGVEQYF. The CDR3 DNA reads as TGTGCCAGCGGGGGACAGGGAGTCGAGCAGTACTTC.

This chain joins TRBV7-9 and TRBJ2-1; 12 nucleotides agree with TRBD2. The germline gives CDR1 SEHNR, CDR2 FQNEAQ (reference sequence). CDR3 length equals 18 residues. The J segment lost 4 bases and the V segment lost 5 bases, leaving 12 bases of the junction unmatched. The CDR3 sequence is CASSPPLAGGPNYNEQFF. The DNA of the CDR3 is TGTGCCAGCAGCCCGCCCCTAGCGGGAGGGCCTAATTACAATGAGCAGTTCTTC.

The CDR3 spells CASSQDVSRVYEQYF. The CDR3 DNA is TGTGCCAGCAGCCAAGACGTCTCCAGGGTGTACGAGCAGTACTTC. The chain couples TRBV4-2 to TRBJ2-7; D is possibly TRBD1 (5 bases). Trimming left V 0 bases short and J 4 bases short, with 13 bases between. The CDR3 loop spans 15 amino acids. Germline CDR1 LGHNA, CDR2 YNFKEQ.

The CDR3 spells CASSPGQGESYEQYF. The CDR3, as DNA: TGTGCCAGCTCACCAGGACAGGGTGAGTCCTACGAGCAGTACTTC. The V and J genes are TRBV18 and TRBJ2-7, with 8 bases that match TRBD1. The length of the CDR3 is 15 residues. The junction had 4 bases not matched to a gene; V was cut back by 2 bases and J by 1 base. In germline, CDR1 is KGHSH, CDR2 LQKENI.